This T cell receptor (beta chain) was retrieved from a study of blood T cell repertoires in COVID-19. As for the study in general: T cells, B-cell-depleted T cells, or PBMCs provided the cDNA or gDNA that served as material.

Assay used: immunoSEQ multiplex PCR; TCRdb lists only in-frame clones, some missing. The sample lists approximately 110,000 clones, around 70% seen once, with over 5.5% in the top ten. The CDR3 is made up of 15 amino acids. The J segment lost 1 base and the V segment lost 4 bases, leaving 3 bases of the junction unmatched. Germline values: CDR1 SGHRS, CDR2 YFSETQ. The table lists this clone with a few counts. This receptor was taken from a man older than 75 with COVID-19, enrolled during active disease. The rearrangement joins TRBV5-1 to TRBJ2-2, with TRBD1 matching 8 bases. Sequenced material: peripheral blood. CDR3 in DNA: TGCGCCAGCAGCGCCGGGACAGGGAACACCGGGGAGCTGTTTTTT. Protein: CASSAGTGNTGELFF.